The clone carrying this T cell receptor (beta chain) has ten or more counts. At one of its ends the junction is not consistent with the germline gene, which may arise from a read error. The sample is drawn from a study of blood T cells in healthy people across ages. Primed by a sample-barcoded 5' primer and a J-beta primer mix, a second PCR proceeded for roughly 7 to 11 cycles. TCRdb passed the 5' RACE reads through MiXCR, listing each CDR3 protein once. The sample holds over 1,500,000 distinct CDR3 sequences; 49% are singletons and the top ten take over 2%. Germline CDR1 SGHTA, CDR2 FQGNSA. This CDR3 is built from 13 residues.

The chain carries TRBV7-2 and TRBJ1-2, with D tentatively TRBD1 (5 bases). The specimen was blood. The clonotype was recovered from a woman aged 40 to 50 in good health. The CDR3 sequence: CASSLGGTYGYTF. The CDR3 bases are TGCGCCAGCAGCTTGGGAGGGACCTATGGCTACACCTTC.